This T cell receptor (beta chain) came from a study of blood T cell repertoires in COVID-19. Trimming removed 7 bases from V and 2 bases from J; junction bases left unmatched: 3. This CDR3 contains 13 residues. The data were produced by immunoSEQ multiplex PCR, yet TCRdb's version contains in-frame clones alone and is incomplete. Seen here are a few hundred thousand clones, less than 90% observed once, and the top ten hold about 11%. This rearrangement joins TRBV5-3 to TRBJ1-2, with TRBD1 matching over 9 bases. TRBV5-3 belongs to the ORF category, with a function that is uncertain. The sequenced sample was peripheral blood. The receptor was isolated from an elderly woman with COVID-19, enrolled during active disease. The CDR3 region is CARGTGLNYGYTF. DNA of the CDR3: TGTGCCAGAGGGACAGGGTTAAACTATGGCTACACCTTC.